This T cell receptor (beta chain) was sequenced during a study of T cell repertoires in cytomegalovirus infection. TCRdb called the reads again in MiXCR, with one record for every CDR3 protein. The table has under 95,000 distinct CDR3 sequences, approximately 45% seen once; the top ten hold 90% to 95%. V was pared by 2 bases and J by 6 bases, with 7 bases between. CDR1 and CDR2 (germline): SEHNR, FQNEAQ (reference sequence). The CDR3 length is 13 residues. On this clonotype: What it binds is unknown.

This chain links TRBV7-9 with TRBJ2-2; D call uncertain. The TCR originated in a human donor in good health (CMV status not recorded). Some clones in this sample may be carry-over from other donors' samples. The sample consisted of CD8+ T cells from cultured PBMCs, taken from culture after CMV antigen stimulation. The CDR3 sequence is CASSLPSPGELFF. The CDR3 DNA reads as TGTGCCAGCAGCTTACCGTCCCCCGGGGAGCTGTTTTTT.